These 9 T cell receptor beta chains were sequenced from one sample in a study of cytotoxic CD8 clonotypes in ibrutinib-treated CLL. Profiled with immunoSEQ multiplex PCR; TCRdb holds only in-frame clones, not every one. The sample consists of 97,000 or so clones, around 80% of them appearing once. The starting material was PBMCs, obtained after 12 months of ibrutinib treatment. The receptors stem from a human donor with chronic lymphocytic leukemia.

The V and J genes are TRBV4-1 and TRBJ1-2; TRBD1 matches 7 bases. J was trimmed by 4 bases and V by 0 bases; bases with no gene match: 8. CDR1 and CDR2 (germline): MGHRA, YSYEKL. The CDR3 is 16 residues long. The CDR3 spells CASSQDRAGGIYGYTF. The DNA of the CDR3 is TGCGCCAGCAGCCAAGATAGAGCAGGGGGGATCTATGGCTACACCTTC.

The CDR3 DNA is TGTGCCAGCTCACCTATCTGGGGCGGGGACAGTGAGCAGTTCTTC. Residues: CASSPIWGGDSEQFF. V gene TRBV18 combines with J gene TRBJ2-1; perhaps TRBD1 as D (7 bases). Trimming took 3 bases from V and 9 from J, leaving 18 bases between them. Germline V gives CDR1 KGHSH, CDR2 LQKENI. The CDR3 covers 15 residues.

As to this clone: Other DNA sequences of this sample code for an identical CDR3. The chain recombines TRBV7-3 with TRBJ2-2; 11 nucleotides align to TRBD1. Per germline, CDR1 SGHTA and CDR2 FQGTGA. With V trimmed by 5 bases and J by 6 bases, 14 bases remained unmatched. The CDR3 loop spans 18 amino acids. CDR3 DNA: TGTGCCAGCAGCCTCTTTGATCGGGGACAGGGGGGTCCCGGGGAGCTGTTTTTT. Translated, it gives CASSLFDRGQGGPGELFF.

V and J are TRBV7-9 and TRBJ2-2, with D hard to call. Germline V gives CDR1 SEHNR, CDR2 FQNEAQ (reference sequence). The CDR3 runs to 14 residues. Trimming stripped 1 base from V and 4 bases from J, with 7 bases between. The CDR3 DNA follows: TGTGCCAGCAGCTTAGTTCCAGCCACCGGGGAGCTGTTTTTT. It codes for CASSLVPATGELFF.

Written as DNA, the CDR3 is TGTGCCTGGAGTGTAACTACGAACACTGAAGCTTTCTTT. Amino acid sequence: CAWSVTTNTEAFF. The chain carries TRBV30 and TRBJ1-1; D is uncertain. Per the germline V gene, CDR1 is GTSNPN and CDR2 is SVGIG (reference sequence). The CDR3 runs to 13 residues. Deletions cut 0 bases from V and 1 base from J, with 6 bases between. Full variable domain (missing parts from reference TRBV30 and TRBJ1-1): SQTIHQWPATLVQPVGSPLSLECTVEGTSNPNLYWYRQAAGRGLQLLFYSVGIGQISSEVPQNLSASRPQDRQFILSSKKLLLSDSGFYLCAWSVTTNTEAFFGQGTRLTVV.

The chain recombines TRBV7-9 with TRBJ2-7, with 8 bases aligning to TRBD1. This CDR3 is 13 amino acids long. The V and J ends lost 3 bases and 6 bases, in that order; junction bases with no gene match: 4. Germline assignment: CDR1 SEHNR and CDR2 FQNEAQ (reference sequence). The CDR3 is CASSFPGGGEQYF. The CDR3 DNA sequence: TGTGCCAGCAGCTTTCCAGGGGGCGGCGAGCAGTACTTC. The whole variable domain, filled in from reference TRBV7-9 and TRBJ2-7, reads DTGVSQNPRHKITKRGQNVTFRCDPISEHNRLYWYRQTLGQGPEFLTYFQNEAQLEKSRLLSDRFSAERPKGSFSTLEIQRTEQGDSAMYLCASSFPGGGEQYFGPGTRLTVT.

A few counts support this clone. Other DNA sequences within the sample encode an identical CDR3. The chain recombines TRBV5-1 with TRBJ2-5, with D perhaps matching TRBD1 or TRBD2 (5 bases each). Trimming stripped 2 bases from V and 1 base from J, with 9 bases between. The germline V gene encodes CDR1 SGHRS and CDR2 YFSETQ. CDR3 length: 14 amino acids. CDR3 sequence: CASSLPGAQETQYF. The CDR3 DNA reads TGCGCCAGCAGCTTACCCGGGGCCCAAGAGACCCAGTACTTC.

This clone was recorded a few times. The chain combines TRBV7-2 with TRBJ1-2; TRBD1 might be the D (5 bases). Germline V gene data show CDR1 as SGHTA and CDR2 as FQGNSA. There are 15 residues in the CDR3. The V gene lost 4 bases and the J gene lost 4 bases, with 16 bases spanning the gap. CDR3 coding DNA: TGTGCCAGCAGCTCCGAATCTGGGGGGGGCTATGGCTACACCTTC. Translation: CASSSESGGGYGYTF.

This clone was seen once. The J gene is TRBJ1-5, the V gene TRBV30, with D tentatively TRBD1 (6 bases). The CDR3 loop spans 14 amino acids. Between the trimmed V and J ends, which lost 4 bases and 0 bases, there was a span of 10 bases. Germline V gene sequence: CDR1 GTSNPN, CDR2 SVGIG (reference sequence). CDR3 sequence: CAWTQGHSNQPQHF. For the CDR3, the DNA is TGTGCCTGGACACAGGGCCATAGCAATCAGCCCCAGCATTTT.